Below, 5 T cell receptor beta chains from the same sample are listed, as sequenced in a study of blood T cell repertoires in COVID-19. Measured with immunoSEQ multiplex PCR; TCRdb has only the in-frame clones, and not every one. This table holds some 290,000 clones, roughly 90% found once. What was sequenced was peripheral blood. The receptor source for this set is a woman aged 30 to 39 with COVID-19, enrolled during active disease.

The V call is TRBV4-2, the J call TRBJ2-1; 13 positions agree with TRBD2. This CDR3 is 15 amino acids long. Trimming removed 4 bases from V and 7 bases from J; junction bases left unmatched: 4. Germline lookup yields CDR1 LGHNA and CDR2 YNFKEQ. CDR3: CASSPTSGGLNEQFF. DNA of the CDR3: TGTGCCAGCAGCCCGACTAGCGGGGGGCTTAATGAGCAGTTCTTC.

V gene TRBV29-1 combines with J gene TRBJ1-1; D is possibly TRBD1 (5 bases). The CDR3 extends over 14 amino acids. The germline V gene has CDR1 SQVTM and CDR2 ANQGSEA. The V gene lost 3 bases and the J gene lost 5 bases, with 16 bases spanning the gap. The CDR3 DNA reads TGCAGCGTTGAGAGGGACGGGAGGTGGACTGAAGCTTTCTTT. Its translation: CSVERDGRWTEAFF. The variable domain in full, completed from reference TRBV29-1 and TRBJ1-1, reads SAVISQKPSRDICQRGTSLTIQCQVDSQVTMMFWYRQQPGQSLTLIATANQGSEATYESGFVIDKFPISRPNLTFSTLTVSNMSPEDSSIYLCSVERDGRWTEAFFGQGTRLTVV.

The J gene is TRBJ1-2, the V gene TRBV18; TRBD1 matches 7 bases. With V trimmed by 2 bases and J by 3 bases, 6 bases remained unmatched. The CDR3 length is 15 residues. Looked up from germline, CDR1 is KGHSH and CDR2 is LQKENI. CDR3 in amino acids: CASSPEGAIYYGYTF. The CDR3 region has the DNA TGTGCCAGCTCACCAGAGGGGGCAATTTACTATGGCTACACCTTC.

The chain combines TRBV28 with TRBJ1-1, with unresolved D. Trimming pared 1 base from V and 0 bases from J, leaving 6 bases between. Germline V gene data show CDR1 as MDHEN and CDR2 as SYDVKM. The CDR3 has 14 amino acids. This CDR3 reads CASSLYGLNTEAFF. CDR3 coding DNA: TGTGCCAGCAGTTTATATGGCTTGAACACTGAAGCTTTCTTT.

V and J are TRBV12-3 or TRBV12-4 and TRBJ2-3; 7 nucleotides match TRBD2. The CDR3 spans 13 residues. Trimming cost V 2 bases and J 5 bases; bases outside gene matches: 1. The DNA of the CDR3 is TGTGCCAGCAGTTTAAGCGGGGAAGATACGCAGTATTTT. Translated: CASSLSGEDTQYF.